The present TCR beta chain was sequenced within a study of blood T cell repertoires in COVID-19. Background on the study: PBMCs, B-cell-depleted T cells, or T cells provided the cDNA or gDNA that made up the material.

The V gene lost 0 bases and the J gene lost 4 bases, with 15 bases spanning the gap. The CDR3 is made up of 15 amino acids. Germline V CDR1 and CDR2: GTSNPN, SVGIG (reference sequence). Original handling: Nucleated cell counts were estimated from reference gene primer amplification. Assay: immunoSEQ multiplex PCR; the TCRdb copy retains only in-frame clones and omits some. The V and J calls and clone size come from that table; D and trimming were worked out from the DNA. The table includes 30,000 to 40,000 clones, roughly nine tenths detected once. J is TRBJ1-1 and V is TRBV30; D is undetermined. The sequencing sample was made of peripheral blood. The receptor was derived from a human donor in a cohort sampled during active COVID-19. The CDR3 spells CAWSVLRGSRTEAFF. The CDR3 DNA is TGTGCCTGGAGTGTACTTCGAGGGTCGCGCACTGAAGCTTTCTTT.